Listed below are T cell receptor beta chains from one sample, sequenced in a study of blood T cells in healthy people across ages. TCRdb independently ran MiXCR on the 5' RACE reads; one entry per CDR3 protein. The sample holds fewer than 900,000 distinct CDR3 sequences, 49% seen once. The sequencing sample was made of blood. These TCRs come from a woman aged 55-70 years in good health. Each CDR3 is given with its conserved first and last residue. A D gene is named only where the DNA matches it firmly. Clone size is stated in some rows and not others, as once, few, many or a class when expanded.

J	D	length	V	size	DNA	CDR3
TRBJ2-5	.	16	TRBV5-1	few	TGCGCCAGTAGCTTGGGCCGAACACAGGGCCAAAGGGCCCAGTACTTC	CASSLGRTQGQRAQYF
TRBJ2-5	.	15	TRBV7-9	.	TGTGCCAGCAGCTCGGAGGCGGGGCCACATGAGACCCAGTACTTC	CASSSEAGPHETQYF
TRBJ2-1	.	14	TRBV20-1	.	TGCAGTGCCACCTACCCTAGCTCCTACAATGAGCAGTTCTTC	CSATYPSSYNEQFF
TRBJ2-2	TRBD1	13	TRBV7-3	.	TGTGCCAGCAGCTTCCAGGGGGTCGGGGAGCTGTTTTTT	CASSFQGVGELFF
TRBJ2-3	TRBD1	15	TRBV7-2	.	TGTGCCAGCAGCTTAGCCTCAGGGGGATCCGATACGCAGTATTTT	CASSLASGGSDTQYF
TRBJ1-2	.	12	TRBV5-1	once	TGCGCCAGCAGCTTGCATGGGGATGGCTACACCTTC	CASSLHGDGYTF
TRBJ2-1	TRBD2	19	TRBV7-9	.	TGTGCCAGCAGCTCGACTAGCGGGAGGGCTCTCAGCTCCTACAATGAGCAGTTCTTC	CASSSTSGRALSSYNEQFF
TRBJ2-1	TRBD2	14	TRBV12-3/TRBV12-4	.	TGTGCCTGCATGCTAGCGGGTCTAGGTAATGAGCAGTTCTTC	CACMLAGLGNEQFF
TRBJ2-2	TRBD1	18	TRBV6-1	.	TGTGCCAGCAGTGACCTTGGCTACAGGGGCAAGGATATCGGGGAGCTGTTTTTT	CASSDLGYRGKDIGELFF
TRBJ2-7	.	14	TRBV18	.	TGTGCCAGCTCACCGGGGACGCAAACCTCCGAGCAGTACTTC	CASSPGTQTSEQYF
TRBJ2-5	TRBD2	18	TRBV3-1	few	TGTGCCAGCAGCCAAGGAGTTTGGGGTGCTAGCGGAAAAGAGACCCAGTACTTC	CASSQGVWGASGKETQYF
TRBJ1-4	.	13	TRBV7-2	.	TGTGCCAGCAGCTTAGGTCCCCAGGGAAAACTGTTTTTT	CASSLGPQGKLFF
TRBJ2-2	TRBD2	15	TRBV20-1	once	TGCAGTGCTAGAGTGAGCGGGGATAACACCGGGGAGCTGTTTTTT	CSARVSGDNTGELFF
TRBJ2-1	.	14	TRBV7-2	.	TGTGCCAGCAGCTTAGTGGGGCTTTCCTACGAGCAGTTCTTC	CASSLVGLSYEQFF
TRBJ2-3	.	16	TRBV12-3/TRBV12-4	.	TGTGCCAGCAGTTTAGGGCCGGGTCGGGTCACAGATACGCAGTATTTT	CASSLGPGRVTDTQYF
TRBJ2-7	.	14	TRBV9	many	TGTGCCAGCAGCGTGATCGGGTCTCGCTACGAGCAGTACTTC	CASSVIGSRYEQYF
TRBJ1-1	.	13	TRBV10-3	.	TGTGCCATCAGGCCAACAGGGAATACTGAAGCTTTCTTT	CAIRPTGNTEAFF
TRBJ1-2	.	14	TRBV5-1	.	TGCGCCAGCAGCGCCCGGGCAGGGAACTATGGCTACACCTTC	CASSARAGNYGYTF
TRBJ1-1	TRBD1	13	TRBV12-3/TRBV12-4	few	TGTGCCAGCAGCCCAGGGACAGCCACTGAAGCTTTCTTT	CASSPGTATEAFF
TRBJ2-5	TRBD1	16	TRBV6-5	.	TGTGCCAGCAGTTACTTCGGGACAGACCAGAGCGTGGCCCAGTACTTC	CASSYFGTDQSVAQYF
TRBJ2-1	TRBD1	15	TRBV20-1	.	TGCAGTGCTAGGCCCCTGACAGGGACCCAAGAGACCCAGTTCTTC	CSARPLTGTQETQFF
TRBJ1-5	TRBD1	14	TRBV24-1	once	TGTGCCACCAGTGTCGGGACAGGGACTCAGCCCCAGCATTTT	CATSVGTGTQPQHF
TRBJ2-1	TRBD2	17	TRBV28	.	TGTGCCAGCAGTGTCCTTACGTCTAGCGGGAGGTTAAATGAGCAGTTCTTC	CASSVLTSSGRLNEQFF
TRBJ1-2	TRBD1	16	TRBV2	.	TGTGCCAGCACGTTAGGCGGGACAGGGGCGGCGATCGGCTACACCTTC	CASTLGGTGAAIGYTF
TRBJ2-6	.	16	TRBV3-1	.	TGTGCCAGCAGGACGGCTGGGCACTCTGGGGCCAACGTCCTGACTTTC	CASRTAGHSGANVLTF
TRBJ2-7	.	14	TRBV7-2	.	TGTGCCAGCAGCTTCCGGACTGAGACCTACGAGCAGTACTTC	CASSFRTETYEQYF
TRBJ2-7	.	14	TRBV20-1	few	TGCAGTGCTTCCCAGGGTACGGGGCGCTACGAGCAGTACTTC	CSASQGTGRYEQYF
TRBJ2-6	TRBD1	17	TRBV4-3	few	TGCGCCAGCAGCCAAGAGGGACAGATCTCTGGGGCCAACGTCCTGACTTTC	CASSQEGQISGANVLTF
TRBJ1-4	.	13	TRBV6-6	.	TGTGCCAGCGAGACCGGATCTAATGAAAAACTGTTTTTT	CASETGSNEKLFF
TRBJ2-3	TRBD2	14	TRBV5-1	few	TGCGCCAGCAGCATAGGACTAGCGGAGGATACGCAGTATTTT	CASSIGLAEDTQYF
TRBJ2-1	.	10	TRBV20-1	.	TGCAGTGCTGGCTTCAATGAGCAGTTCTTC	CSAGFNEQFF
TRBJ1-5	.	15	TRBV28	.	TGTGCCAGCAGTCCACTAGACAGAGTCAATCAGCCCCAGCATTTT	CASSPLDRVNQPQHF
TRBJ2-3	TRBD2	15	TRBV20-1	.	TGCAGTGCTAGAGCTGTACTAGCGGGAGCAGATACGCAGTATTTT	CSARAVLAGADTQYF
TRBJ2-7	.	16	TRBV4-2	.	TGTGCCAGCAGCCAAGAGGTCCGATCCTCAACCTACGAGCAGTACTTC	CASSQEVRSSTYEQYF
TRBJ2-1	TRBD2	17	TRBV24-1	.	TGTGCCACCAGTGATCCCCCCGGGACTAGCGGGTACAATGAGCAGTTCTTC	CATSDPPGTSGYNEQFF
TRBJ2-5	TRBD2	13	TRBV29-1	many	TGCAGCGTTGACGGGGGGGCTCGTGAGACCCAGTACTTC	CSVDGGARETQYF
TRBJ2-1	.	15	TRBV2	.	TGTGCCAGCAGTGCGGACGAGGGGGTTTACAATGAGCAGTTCTTC	CASSADEGVYNEQFF
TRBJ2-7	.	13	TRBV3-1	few	TGTGCCAGCAGCCCTCATACATACTACGAGCAGTACTTC	CASSPHTYYEQYF
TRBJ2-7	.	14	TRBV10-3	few	TGTGCCATCAGTGAGTCGGGGCAGGGCTACGAGCAGTACTTC	CAISESGQGYEQYF